The 28 T cell receptor beta chains below all came from one sample that was sequenced in a study of metastatic and nonmetastatic thyroid tumors. All patients were untreated before thyroid surgery. With MiXCR, TCRdb called clones anew from the PCR reads. In the table there are 25,000 to 35,000 clones, approximately 10% of which are singletons. Sequenced: blood. These receptors all stem from a female donor with papillary thyroid cancer or a benign thyroid nodule (not recorded which). Some clones in this sample may be carry-over from other donors' samples.

This clone was seen at least ten times. The chain has TRBV2 and TRBJ1-1, with 9 nucleotides matching TRBD1. The germline V gene has CDR1 SNHLY and CDR2 FYNNEI. Germline trimming cut 6 bases from V and 6 bases from J; bases unmatched to any gene: 11. The CDR3 spans 15 residues. The CDR3 DNA reads TGTGCCAGCAGGTGGGACACAGGGGGCCGGGCTGAAGCTTTCTTT. This codes for CASRWDTGGRAEAFF.

The chain joins TRBV5-5 to TRBJ2-1; no clear D. The CDR3 runs 14 residues. V shed 2 bases and J shed 3 bases, with 9 bases lying between them. The germline CDR1 and CDR2 sequences are SGHKS and YYEKEE (reference sequence). The CDR3 region has the DNA TGTGCCAGCAGCTTAATCGGTAGCTACAATGAGCAGTTCTTC. Residues: CASSLIGSYNEQFF.

This clone was recorded at least ten times. The chain joins TRBV5-6 to TRBJ2-5; 9 bases match TRBD2. The CDR3 runs to 16 residues. The V segment lost 2 bases and the J segment 2 bases; nucleotides outside the gene matches: 7. Germline values: CDR1 SGHDT, CDR2 YYEEEE. The CDR3, as DNA: TGTGCCAGCAGCTTCGGAACTAGCGGGTTACAAGAGACCCAGTACTTC. Translated: CASSFGTSGLQETQYF.

This clone appeared many times. The V and J genes are TRBV9 and TRBJ2-3; 9 bases are shared with TRBD2. V gave up 5 bases and J gave up 4 bases; unmatched junction bases: 11. The CDR3 length is 16 residues. Germline V gene sequence: CDR1 SGDLS, CDR2 YYNGEE. The CDR3 sequence is CASSDVAGVGADTQYF. DNA of the CDR3: TGTGCCAGCAGTGATGTAGCGGGAGTGGGCGCAGATACGCAGTATTTT.

This clone came up many times. The V call is TRBV6-2 or TRBV6-3, the J call TRBJ2-5; D unresolved. Trimming cost V 0 bases and J 5 bases, with 7 bases left between them. The germline CDR1 and CDR2 sequences are MNHEY and SVGEGT. The CDR3 totals 13 residues. Written as DNA, the CDR3 is TGTGCCAGCAGTTACTCCGAGAGGGAGACCCAGTACTTC. Translating gives CASSYSERETQYF.

At least ten counts were recorded for this clone. This CDR3 is CSATQDNQPQHF. The CDR3 DNA is TGCAGTGCGACACAAGACAATCAGCCCCAGCATTTT. The chain couples TRBV20-1 to TRBJ1-5; unclear D gene. This CDR3 comprises 12 residues. V was trimmed by 6 bases and J by 3 bases, leaving 9 bases between them. The germline V gene has CDR1 DFQATT and CDR2 SNEGSKA (reference sequence).

The chain uses TRBV7-2 and TRBJ1-6, with D unclear. Deletions cut 2 bases from V and 9 bases from J, with 8 bases between. Germline CDR1 SGHTA, CDR2 FQGNSA. The CDR3 length is 13 residues. The CDR3 reads CASSLMGSSPLHF. CDR3 in DNA: TGTGCCAGCAGCTTAATGGGGAGTTCACCCCTCCACTTT.

This clone was observed many times. The chain uses TRBV29-1 and TRBJ2-1; D gene ambiguous. Trimming took off 3 bases at V and 5 bases at J, with 11 bases between the two ends. The CDR3 is 13 amino acids. Germline V gene lookup returns CDR1 SQVTM and CDR2 ANQGSEA. CDR3 DNA sequence: TGCAGCGTTGACGGTGGGTCCCACAATGAGCAGTTCTTC. Its translation: CSVDGGSHNEQFF.

This clone has only a few counts. The chain couples TRBV6-1 to TRBJ1-4, with a tentative D call TRBD1 (6 bases). Per germline, CDR1 MNHNS and CDR2 SASEGT. The CDR3 covers 14 residues. V lost 6 bases, J lost 5 bases, and 13 bases lay in between. CDR3 in amino acids: CASRQTGPNEKLFF. The CDR3 bases are TGTGCCAGCAGACAGACAGGCCCGAATGAAAAACTGTTTTTT.

This clone was detected a few times. The rearrangement uses TRBV27 and TRBJ2-3; 15 bases are a match to TRBD2. The V gene end was trimmed by 6 bases and the J gene end by 0 bases; junction bases not matched to a gene: 4. The CDR3 is 17 residues long. Germline V gene data show CDR1 as MNHEY and CDR2 as SMNVEV (reference sequence). CDR3 region: CASSPGTSGGSTDTQYF. For the CDR3, the DNA is TGTGCCAGCAGCCCAGGGACTAGCGGGGGGAGCACAGATACGCAGTATTTT.

This clone was seen many times. The chain is built from TRBV7-9 and TRBJ1-2; no clear D gene. This CDR3 is built from 14 residues. V was trimmed by 2 bases and J by 2 bases, leaving 9 bases between them. Germline loops: CDR1 SEHNR, CDR2 FQNEAQ (reference sequence). The CDR3 loop reads CASSLSSENYGYTF. CDR3 DNA sequence: TGTGCCAGCAGCTTATCCTCAGAAAACTATGGCTACACCTTC.

This clone has more than one count but fewer than ten. One end of the junction fails to match germline, which may point to a read error. The chain couples TRBV6-2 or TRBV6-3 to TRBJ2-5; tentatively, D is TRBD1 (6 bases). CDR3 size: 16 residues. CDR1 and CDR2 (germline): MNHEY, SVGEGT. CDR3 nucleotide sequence: TGTTCCAGCAGCTACCGGACCGGGACACTGGAAGAGACCCAGTACTTC. It codes for CSSSYRTGTLEETQYF.

The CDR3 loop reads CASSPETFTQYF. In DNA form, the CDR3 reads TGTGCCAGCAGTCCGGAAACATTTACGCAGTATTTT. The chain has TRBV2 and TRBJ2-3; D not certain. The germline V gene has CDR1 SNHLY and CDR2 FYNNEI. The ends were cut back, 5 bases at V and 8 bases at J, with 11 bases in the middle. The CDR3 is 12 amino acids.

This clone was counted a few times. This chain uses TRBV5-1 with TRBJ2-3; 8 nucleotides line up with TRBD2. This CDR3 comprises 16 residues. The germline CDR1 and CDR2 sequences are SGHRS and YFSETQ. The V gene end was trimmed by 0 bases and the J gene end by 6 bases; junction bases not matched to a gene: 9. Here the CDR3 DNA reads TGCGCCAGCAGCTTGGAGGTCAGCGGGGGTAGGGATACGCAGTATTTT. Translation: CASSLEVSGGRDTQYF.

In its sample, this clone was seen many times. The rearrangement uses TRBV28 and TRBJ1-1; D unclear. Germline CDR1 MDHEN, CDR2 SYDVKM. The V and J ends lost 6 bases and 0 bases respectively, with 14 bases between them. The CDR3 runs to 15 residues. The CDR3 DNA is TGTGCCAGCAGCCCCCGGGGTGAGATGAACACTGAAGCTTTCTTT. It is translated as CASSPRGEMNTEAFF.

This clone was picked up many times. The junction and the germline gene differ at one end; a read error may be behind it. This chain links TRBV7-7 with TRBJ2-7; D gene ambiguous. The CDR3 length is 14 residues. Germline V lookup: CDR1 SSHAT, CDR2 FNYEAQ (reference sequence). This CDR3 is CASSPRTSSYEQYF. DNA of the CDR3: TGTGCTAGCAGCCCGAGGACGTCAAGCTACGAGCAGTACTTC.

Worth noting for this clone: No conserved phenylalanine or tryptophan ends this CDR3, so it is likely a read error. The chain employs TRBV6-1 and TRBJ2-7, with D possibly matching TRBD2 (5 bases). Per germline, CDR1 MNHNS and CDR2 SASEGT. The CDR3 extends over 15 amino acids. The CDR3 DNA reads as TGTGCCAGCATTGAAGCGCTAGCCGGAGCCTACGAGCAGTACCTC. Amino acid sequence: CASIEALAGAYEQYL.

A few counts support this clone. This chain uses TRBV10-1 with TRBJ2-2, with a tentative D call TRBD2 (6 bases). V was cut by 5 bases and J by 6 bases, with 13 bases left in between. The CDR3 loop spans 14 amino acids. The germline CDR1 and CDR2 sequences are WNHNN and SYGVQD (reference sequence). CDR3 in amino acids: CASSQMGGPGELFF. The DNA for the CDR3 is TGCGCCAGCAGTCAAATGGGGGGACCCGGGGAGCTGTTTTTT.

This clone has at least ten counts. The chain uses TRBV25-1 and TRBJ1-3, with D maybe TRBD1 (5 bases). Trimming shortened V by 0 bases and J by 4 bases, and 19 bases separated the two germline ends. The CDR3 has 18 amino acids. The V gene's germline CDR1 is MGHDK and CDR2 SYGVNS. The CDR3 DNA is TGTGCCAGCAGTGAATATGGGACGGGGCGGGGAGGAGGAAACACCATATATTTT. Its translation is CASSEYGTGRGGGNTIYF.

This clone appeared many times. The chain joins TRBV27 to TRBJ1-6; D possibly corresponds to TRBD1 (5 bases). Trimming took off 7 bases at V and 3 bases at J, with 13 bases between the two ends. The V gene's germline CDR1 is MNHEY and CDR2 SMNVEV (reference sequence). This CDR3 is 15 amino acids long. The CDR3 DNA follows: TGTGCCAGCAACCCGGGACGGGTCTATAATTCACCCCTCCACTTT. Its protein product is CASNPGRVYNSPLHF.

In this sample, this clone is medium-sized (0.01 to 0.1%). The V call is TRBV6-2 or TRBV6-3, the J call TRBJ2-1, with a possible D match to TRBD2 (5 bases). The CDR3 length is 11 residues. Trimming left V 8 bases short and J 4 bases short, with 6 bases between. Germline CDR1 and CDR2: MNHEY and SVGEGT. CDR3 bases: TGTGCCAGCGAGCGGTACAATGAGCAGTTCTTC. Protein product: CASERYNEQFF.

This clone was found a few times. With a much larger clone just one base away, this may be a read error. The chain combines TRBV6-1 with TRBJ2-3; TRBD1 agrees at 11 bases. Germline V gene sequence: CDR1 MNHNS, CDR2 SASEGT. The CDR3 contains 14 residues. In nucleotides, the CDR3 is TGTGCCAGCAGGGACAGGGGGCCGGGAGATACGCGGTATTTT. This gives the protein CASRDRGPGDTRYF.

The V and J genes are TRBV5-1 and TRBJ1-1; D unclear. Germline CDR1 and CDR2: SGHRS and YFSETQ. The V and J ends lost 1 base and 1 base respectively, with 8 bases between them. The CDR3 contains 14 residues. Here the CDR3 reads CASSLWPGNTEAFF. CDR3 bases: TGCGCCAGCAGCTTGTGGCCGGGGAACACTGAAGCTTTCTTT.

In its sample, this clone was seen many times. The rearrangement joins TRBV10-3 to TRBJ1-5; D gene unclear. The CDR3 loop spans 13 amino acids. Germline V gives CDR1 ENHRY, CDR2 SYGVKD. V lost 8 bases to trimming and J lost 5 bases, with 13 bases between them. DNA of the CDR3: TGTGCCATCTCCGACACTAGAGATCAGCCCCAGCATTTT. Amino acids: CAISDTRDQPQHF.

This sequence joins TRBV9 and TRBJ1-5; D perhaps matches TRBD1 (5 bases). The germline V and J ends were trimmed by 3 bases and 6 bases, with 13 bases remaining between them. The CDR3 length is 14 residues. Germline CDR1 SGDLS, CDR2 YYNGEE. This chain's CDR3 is CASSADGGSQPQHF. DNA of the CDR3: TGTGCCAGCAGCGCCGACGGGGGTAGTCAGCCCCAGCATTTT.

This chain joins TRBV28 and TRBJ2-7; D call uncertain. The CDR3 is made up of 13 amino acids. Germline V CDR1 and CDR2: MDHEN, SYDVKM. The V gene lost 6 bases and the J gene lost 4 bases, with 13 bases spanning the gap. This CDR3 reads CASSLNFGYEQYF. For the CDR3, the DNA is TGTGCCAGCAGCTTAAATTTCGGGTACGAGCAGTACTTC.

This clone was seen only a few times. The rearrangement joins TRBV6-1 to TRBJ2-1, with 9 bases that match TRBD1. The CDR3 contains 16 residues. CDR1 and CDR2 (germline): MNHNS, SASEGT. With 5 bases clipped from V and 7 bases from J, the junction kept 12 bases outside the gene matches. CDR3 protein: CASSKLPGQGSNEQFF. CDR3 DNA sequence: TGTGCCAGCAGTAAACTACCGGGACAGGGTAGTAATGAGCAGTTCTTC.

There are many counts of this clone. The chain has TRBV5-4 and TRBJ1-2; D unresolved. CDR1 is SGHNT, CDR2 YYREEE, per germline (reference sequence). The CDR3 is 13 residues long. Trimming stripped 0 bases from V and 8 bases from J, with 11 bases between. CDR3 sequence: CASSLGWEGGYTF. The CDR3 DNA reads TGTGCCAGCAGCTTGGGGTGGGAGGGCGGCTACACCTTC. Full variable domain (rest looked up from reference TRBV5-4 and TRBJ1-2): ETGVTQSPTHLIKTRGQQVTLRCSSQSGHNTVSWYQQALGQGPQFIFQYYREEENGRGNFPPRFSGLQFPNYSSELNVNALELDDSALYLCASSLGWEGGYTFGSGTRLTVV.